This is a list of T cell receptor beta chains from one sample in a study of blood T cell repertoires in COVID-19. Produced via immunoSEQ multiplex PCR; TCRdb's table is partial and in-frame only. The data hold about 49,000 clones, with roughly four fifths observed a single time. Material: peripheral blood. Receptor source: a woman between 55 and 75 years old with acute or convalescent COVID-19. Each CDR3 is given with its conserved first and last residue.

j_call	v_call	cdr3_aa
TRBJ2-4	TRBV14	CASSQGGVGAKNIQYF
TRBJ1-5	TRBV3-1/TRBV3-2	CASSPTGVYQPQHF
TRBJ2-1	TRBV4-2	CASSQDIGQGFNEQFF
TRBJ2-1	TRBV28	CASSFIAGGRANNEQFF
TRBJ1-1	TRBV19	CASSIDFGAVRNTEAFF
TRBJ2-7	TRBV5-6	CASSEQGTPYEQYF
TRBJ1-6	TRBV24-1	CATSDPRGTEDSPLHF
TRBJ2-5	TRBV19	CASSSTSGGQETQYF
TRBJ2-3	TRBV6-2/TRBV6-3	CASSPHYSGRTGDTQYF
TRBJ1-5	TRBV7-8	CASSLVEGGGQPQHF
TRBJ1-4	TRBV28	CASSLKTGSGEKLFF
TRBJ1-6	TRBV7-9	CASSSNRGTNSPLHF
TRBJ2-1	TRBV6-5	CASSYDRHNEQFF
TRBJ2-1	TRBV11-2	CASSLEPTTVEQFF
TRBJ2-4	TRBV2	CASSEFEGAGNIQYF
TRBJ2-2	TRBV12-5	CASGSFYSETNTGELFF
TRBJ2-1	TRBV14	CASSQDVGGMNEQFF
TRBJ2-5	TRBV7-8	CASSLVGRQRGGLQETQYF
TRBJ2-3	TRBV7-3	CASSLIPGLDTQYF
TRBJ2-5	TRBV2	CASSNTGTQYF
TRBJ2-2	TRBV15	CATSRQGYTGELFF
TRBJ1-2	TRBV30	CAWSGGTDGRYGYTF
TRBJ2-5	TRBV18	CASSQGRQETQYF
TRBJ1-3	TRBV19	CARQGQGAGNTIYF
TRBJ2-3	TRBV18	CASSARVAGTLTDTQYF
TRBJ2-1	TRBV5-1	CASSFEGEQFF
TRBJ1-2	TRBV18	CASSPGSTGSYGYTF
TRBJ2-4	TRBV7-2	CASSLGGTGAKNIQYF
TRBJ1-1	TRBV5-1	CASSSGQGNTEAFF